Shown below are 20 T cell receptor beta chains from a single sample sequenced in a study of brain T cells in children with intractable seizures. Data came from immunoSEQ multiplex PCR; TCRdb stores just in-frame clones and leaves some out. The data show about 340,000 clones, over 90% seen once. Stated time point: blood from clinic visit 5 months post-surgery; TSC patient then seizure free. The source material was peripheral blood, sampled around 5 months after surgery. These receptors all stem from a boy in the first two years of life with tuberous sclerosis and intractable seizures.

The chain uses TRBV12-5 and TRBJ2-2; D unclear. The V end was cut by 6 bases, the J end by 5 bases, with 7 bases between. The CDR3 is made up of 12 amino acids. The germline CDR1 and CDR2 sequences are LGHNT and FRNRAP. The CDR3 here is CASGLETGELFF. CDR3 DNA sequence: TGTGCTAGTGGACTGGAAACCGGGGAGCTGTTTTTT.

The genes are TRBV12-3 or TRBV12-4 and TRBJ1-1; D is ambiguous. CDR3 length equals 13 residues. The V end was cut by 5 bases, the J end by 4 bases, with 11 bases between. The CDR3 loop reads CASSVGVATEAFF. The CDR3 DNA follows: TGTGCCAGCAGTGTTGGGGTTGCCACTGAAGCTTTCTTT.

The V and J genes are TRBV13 and TRBJ2-7; D not resolved. The germline V gene has CDR1 PRHDT and CDR2 FYEKMQ (reference sequence). This CDR3 has 14 residues. V gave up 6 bases and J gave up 2 bases, with 14 bases separating them. CDR3 DNA: TGTGCCAGCAGAATACAGACGGGCCCCTACGAGCAGTACTTC. Protein: CASRIQTGPYEQYF.

The chain carries TRBV7-9 and TRBJ1-2; the match to TRBD1 covers 7 bases. Germline-derived CDR1 and CDR2 are SEHNR and FQNEAQ (reference sequence). This CDR3 has 13 amino acids. The J segment lost 4 bases and the V segment lost 4 bases, leaving 3 bases of the junction unmatched. The CDR3 nucleotides read TGTGCCAGCAGCTCGGGACAGCTCTATGGCTACACCTTC. Translating gives CASSSGQLYGYTF. Full variable domain (remainder filled in from reference TRBV7-9 and TRBJ1-2): DTGVSQNPRHKITKRGQNVTFRCDPISEHNRLYWYRQTLGQGPEFLTYFQNEAQLEKSRLLSDRFSAERPKGSFSTLEIQRTEQGDSAMYLCASSSGQLYGYTFGSGTRLTVV.

Worth noting for this clone: Germline is not matched at one junction end, which may reflect a read error. The rearrangement uses TRBV5-1 and TRBJ2-7, with 9 bases fitting TRBD1. The CDR3 covers 13 residues. CDR1 is SGHRS and CDR2 is YFSETQ in the germline V gene. CDR3 sequence reads: CASYRDREYERYF. The CDR3 DNA reads TGCGCCAGTTACCGGGACAGGGAATATGAGCGGTACTTC.

The rearrangement uses TRBV11-3 and TRBJ2-1; the D call may be TRBD1 or TRBD2 (5 bases each). The germline V gene encodes CDR1 SGHNT and CDR2 YENEEA. The CDR3 has 15 residues. The V gene lost 7 bases and the J gene lost 2 bases, with 15 bases spanning the gap. In DNA form, the CDR3 reads TGTGCCAGCACCTCATCAGGGAGCCCCTACAATGAGCAGTTCTTC. Its protein is CASTSSGSPYNEQFF.

V and J are TRBV24-1 and TRBJ2-5; D gene unclear. Germline CDR1 is KGHDR and CDR2 is SFDVKD. The CDR3 spans 15 residues. V was shortened by 0 bases and J by 0 bases, with 7 bases between the two germline ends. CDR3 region: CATSDLRQNQETQYF. CDR3 in DNA: TGTGCCACCAGTGATTTGCGGCAAAACCAAGAGACCCAGTACTTC.

The chain carries TRBV5-4 and TRBJ2-1; D might be TRBD1 or TRBD2, each matching 5 bases. CDR3 length: 13 residues. Germline-derived CDR1 and CDR2 are SGHNT and YYREEE (reference sequence). Between the trimmed V and J ends, which lost 4 bases and 7 bases, there was a span of 12 bases. The DNA of the CDR3 is TGTGCCAGCAGCCCGGACTGGGGGAATGAGCAGTTCTTC. It translates to CASSPDWGNEQFF.

The V and J genes are TRBV5-1 and TRBJ1-1; D gene uncertain. Deletions cut 0 bases from V and 0 bases from J, with 6 bases between. CDR1 and CDR2 from the germline V gene are SGHRS and YFSETQ. The CDR3 spans 14 residues. Written as DNA, the CDR3 is TGCGCCAGCAGCTTGGCCAGCTTGAACACTGAAGCTTTCTTT. This encodes CASSLASLNTEAFF.

The chain recombines TRBV30 with TRBJ2-1; D is unresolved. Between the trimmed V and J ends, which lost 2 bases and 8 bases, there was a span of 16 bases. Germline-derived CDR1 and CDR2 are GTSNPN and SVGIG (reference sequence). CDR3 length equals 14 residues. The CDR3 DNA reads as TGTGCCTGGAGTTATGCCTCAGTTGCGGATGAGCAGTTCTTC. Its translation is CAWSYASVADEQFF.

The chain links TRBV2 to TRBJ2-1; D not certain. The CDR3 has 14 residues. Per the germline V gene, CDR1 is SNHLY and CDR2 is FYNNEI. Trimming took off 5 bases at V and 2 bases at J, with 10 bases between the two ends. The CDR3 region has the DNA TGTGCCAGCAGTCCCACGAGCGCCTACAATGAGCAGTTCTTC. This sequence encodes CASSPTSAYNEQFF.

J is TRBJ2-3 and V is TRBV7-9, with TRBD1 identical over 7 bases. The CDR3 spans 16 residues. Germline V CDR1 and CDR2: SEHNR, FQNEAQ (reference sequence). With V trimmed by 4 bases and J by 2 bases, 9 bases remained unmatched. The CDR3 coding sequence is TGTGCCAGCAGCTCCTGGACAGGACCCCTCACAGATACGCAGTATTTT. As protein: CASSSWTGPLTDTQYF. The full variable domain, completed using reference TRBV7-9 and TRBJ2-3, is DTGVSQNPRHKITKRGQNVTFRCDPISEHNRLYWYRQTLGQGPEFLTYFQNEAQLEKSRLLSDRFSAERPKGSFSTLEIQRTEQGDSAMYLCASSSWTGPLTDTQYFGPGTRLTVL.

This chain connects TRBV5-6 to TRBJ1-2; D remains unclear. The CDR3 is 14 amino acids. Trimming pared 5 bases from V and 0 bases from J, leaving 11 bases between. In germline, CDR1 is SGHDT, CDR2 YYEEEE. The CDR3 is CASSYPGTNYGYTF. CDR3 sequence (DNA): TGTGCCAGCAGTTACCCAGGTACTAACTATGGCTACACCTTC.

This clone was observed a single time. The V gene is TRBV27, the J gene TRBJ1-2; no clear D gene. The CDR3 contains 13 residues. Trimming took off 0 bases at V and 8 bases at J, with 10 bases between the two ends. Germline V gene data show CDR1 as MNHEY and CDR2 as SMNVEV (reference sequence). In nucleotides, the CDR3 is TGTGCCAGCAGTTTATCGGGTTTGAACGGCTACACCTTC. Protein: CASSLSGLNGYTF.

The chain carries TRBV7-9 and TRBJ2-7; TRBD2 matches at 13 bases. Germline values: CDR1 SEHNR, CDR2 FQNEAQ (reference sequence). The CDR3 has 17 residues. The J segment lost 3 bases and the V segment lost 0 bases, leaving 5 bases of the junction unmatched. As DNA, the CDR3 is TGTGCCAGCAGCTTAGCGCCCGGGACTAGCGGGAACTACGAGCAGTACTTC. Translating it yields CASSLAPGTSGNYEQYF. The full variable domain, rest sourced from reference TRBV7-9 and TRBJ2-7, is DTGVSQNPRHKITKRGQNVTFRCDPISEHNRLYWYRQTLGQGPEFLTYFQNEAQLEKSRLLSDRFSAERPKGSFSTLEIQRTEQGDSAMYLCASSLAPGTSGNYEQYFGPGTRLTVT.

The chain combines TRBV3-1 (or the pseudogene TRBV3-2) with TRBJ2-1, with 14 positions matching TRBD2. J was trimmed by 9 bases and V by 4 bases; bases with no gene match: 8. The CDR3 has 16 amino acids. Germline V gives CDR1 LGHDT, CDR2 YNNKEL (reference sequence). This chain's CDR3 is CASSLPGLAGVGEQFF. Here the CDR3 DNA reads TGTGCCAGCAGCCTACCGGGACTAGCGGGAGTGGGTGAGCAGTTCTTC.

The chain is built from TRBV7-9 and TRBJ1-1; D call uncertain. Germline CDR1 and CDR2: SEHNR and FQNEAQ (reference sequence). Trimming took 4 bases from V and 4 from J, leaving 7 bases between them. The CDR3 loop spans 12 amino acids. In nucleotides, the CDR3 is TGTGCCAGCAGCTCGTCGGGCACTGAAGCTTTCTTT. The encoded protein is CASSSSGTEAFF.

As for this clone: Germline is not matched at one junction end, which may reflect a read error. The genes are TRBV7-7 and TRBJ2-5; TRBD2 matches 7 bases. CDR1 is SSHAT and CDR2 is FNYEAQ in the germline V gene (reference sequence). The CDR3 consists of 16 residues. The chain's CDR3 is CASSLAIREEQETQYF. CDR3 in DNA: TGTGCTAGCAGCTTAGCAATACGGGAGGAACAAGAGACCCAGTACTTC.

The chain has TRBV3-1 (or the pseudogene TRBV3-2) and TRBJ1-2, with D unclear. V dropped 1 base and J dropped 8 bases, with 8 bases sitting between them. From germline, CDR1 is LGHDT and CDR2 YNNKEL (reference sequence). This CDR3 comprises 12 residues. The CDR3 loop is CASSQVQGGYTF. The CDR3 DNA is TGTGCCAGCAGCCAAGTACAAGGAGGCTACACCTTC.

The rearrangement joins TRBV14 to TRBJ1-2; the D is unclear. V lost 7 bases and J 3 bases, leaving 0 bases between the germline ends. CDR1 and CDR2 from the germline V gene are SGHDN and FVKESK. This CDR3 comprises 9 residues. For the CDR3, the DNA is TGTGCCAGCAACTATGGCTACACCTTC. It codes for CASNYGYTF.